Presented here are 29 T cell receptor beta chains from one specimen sequenced in a study of blood T cell repertoires in COVID-19. TCRdb's table, derived via immunoSEQ multiplex PCR, lists solely in-frame clones and lacks some. The table has some 59,000 clones, roughly 76% seen once; the top ten hold roughly 5.5%. Sequencing was performed on peripheral blood. The receptors derive from a woman aged 60 to 75 with acute or convalescent COVID-19.

V usage is TRBV9 and J usage is TRBJ1-5; no definite D call. This CDR3 has 14 residues. Germline CDR1 is SGDLS and CDR2 is YYNGEE. V was cut by 2 bases and J by 5 bases, with 11 bases left in between. The CDR3 nucleotides are TGTGCCAGCAGCGTCGAGCCCCTCGATCAGCCCCAGCATTTT. Its translation is CASSVEPLDQPQHF.

V gene TRBV24-1 combines with J gene TRBJ2-7; the D is unclear. CDR1 is KGHDR, CDR2 SFDVKD, per germline. The CDR3 extends over 14 amino acids. V lost 2 bases and J lost 4, with 11 bases in between. For the CDR3, the DNA is TGTGCCACCAGTGATTCCGGGTTGAGGTACGAGCAGTACTTC. This encodes CATSDSGLRYEQYF.

This rearrangement joins TRBV4-2 to TRBJ1-2, with 10 positions matching TRBD1. This CDR3 contains 17 residues. V dropped 2 bases and J dropped 3; count of bases not matched to a gene: 9. The germline CDR1 and CDR2 sequences are LGHNA and YNFKEQ. The chain's CDR3 is CASSQLTGGGLYYGYTF. CDR3 coding DNA: TGTGCCAGCAGCCAATTGACAGGGGGCGGTCTGTACTATGGCTACACCTTC.

This sequence joins TRBV6-5 and TRBJ1-3, with a weak D call TRBD1 (6 bases). V was shortened by 10 bases and J by 0 bases, with 16 bases between the two germline ends. Germline assignment: CDR1 MNHEY and CDR2 SVGAGI. The CDR3 contains 15 residues. CDR3 sequence reads: CATLKGQDSGNTIYF. The CDR3 DNA reads TGTGCCACCCTTAAGGGACAAGACTCTGGAAACACCATATATTTT.

V is TRBV19 and J is TRBJ1-2, with 10 nucleotides matching TRBD1. The V and J ends lost 7 bases and 5 bases, in that order; junction bases with no gene match: 13. This CDR3 spans 16 amino acids. Germline CDR1 is LNHDA and CDR2 is SQIVND (reference sequence). DNA for the CDR3: TGTGCCAGTACCGACAGGGGGCTTCCGTCTATTTATGGCTACACCTTC. Its protein is CASTDRGLPSIYGYTF.

The J gene is TRBJ2-7, the V gene TRBV3-1 (or the pseudogene TRBV3-2); D is unresolved. V lost 3 bases and J 3 bases, leaving 3 bases between the germline ends. The germline CDR1 and CDR2 sequences are LGHDT and YNNKEL (reference sequence). This CDR3 has 11 amino acids. CDR3 region: CASSQSYEQYF. In nucleotides, the CDR3 is TGTGCCAGCAGCCAGAGCTACGAGCAGTACTTC.

The chain joins TRBV27 to TRBJ1-1; 7 nucleotides align to TRBD1. The CDR3 contains 12 residues. In germline, CDR1 is MNHEY, CDR2 SMNVEV (reference sequence). The V and J ends lost 6 bases and 5 bases, in that order; junction bases with no gene match: 3. CDR3 sequence: CASRTGLTEAFF. The CDR3 bases are TGTGCCAGCAGGACAGGGTTGACTGAAGCTTTCTTT.

V gene TRBV7-2 combines with J gene TRBJ1-2, with 7 nucleotides matching TRBD1. This CDR3 contains 14 residues. V was pared by 5 bases and J by 4 bases, with 7 bases of the junction left unmatched. CDR1 and CDR2 from the germline V gene are SGHTA and FQGNSA. The CDR3 spells CASSPQGSLYGYTF. CDR3 coding DNA: TGTGCCAGCAGCCCACAGGGGAGCCTCTATGGCTACACCTTC.

V and J are TRBV19 and TRBJ1-6; maybe TRBD1 (5 bases). CDR1 LNHDA and CDR2 SQIVND come from the germline V gene (reference sequence). V lost 3 bases to trimming and J lost 8 bases, with 8 bases between them. This CDR3 has 13 residues. The CDR3 reads CASSMGLYSPLHF. The CDR3 nucleotides read TGTGCCAGTAGTATGGGACTTTATTCACCCCTCCACTTT.

The rearrangement uses TRBV12-5 and TRBJ1-1; tentative D call: TRBD1 (5 bases). CDR1 and CDR2 from the germline V gene are LGHNT and FRNRAP. This CDR3 contains 13 residues. Trimming removed 7 bases from V and 3 bases from J, with 12 bases in between. In nucleotides, the CDR3 is TGTGCTAGTGCCTGGGGGGGGGACACTGAAGCTTTCTTT. This gives the protein CASAWGGDTEAFF.

The chain combines TRBV30 with TRBJ1-2; 9 bases agree with TRBD1. Per the germline V gene, CDR1 is GTSNPN and CDR2 is SVGIG (reference sequence). CDR3 length: 13 residues. V shed 2 bases, J shed 6 bases, and the junction held 4 bases outside the gene matches. CDR3 region: CAWSLDRGNGYTF. For the CDR3, the DNA is TGTGCCTGGAGTCTTGACAGGGGGAATGGCTACACCTTC.

Here the CDR3 reads CASSYSGGQGRNTIYF. In DNA, the CDR3 is TGTGCCAGCAGTTACTCTGGCGGACAGGGGAGGAACACCATATATTTT. The chain uses TRBV6-5 and TRBJ1-3; 9 bases align to TRBD1. From germline, CDR1 is MNHEY and CDR2 SVGAGI. There are 16 residues in the CDR3. V shed 0 bases, J shed 7 bases, and the junction held 7 bases outside the gene matches.

This chain uses TRBV18 with TRBJ2-2; D uncertain. V gave up 0 bases and J gave up 8 bases, with 13 bases separating them. The CDR3 is 15 residues long. Germline V gene lookup returns CDR1 KGHSH and CDR2 LQKENI. DNA of the CDR3: TGTGCCAGCTCACCACCGCGGCCGCCCGTGGGGGAGCTGTTTTTT. Its protein product is CASSPPRPPVGELFF.

The chain is built from TRBV3-1 (or the pseudogene TRBV3-2) and TRBJ1-5; 8 nucleotides match TRBD1. V shed 3 bases and J 7 bases; nucleotides not matched to a gene: 5. CDR3 length: 14 residues. Per germline, CDR1 LGHDT and CDR2 YNNKEL (reference sequence). This chain's CDR3 is CASSHGQGVQPQHF. CDR3 bases: TGTGCCAGCAGCCACGGACAGGGTGTGCAGCCCCAGCATTTT.

This sequence joins TRBV5-1 and TRBJ2-2; D may be TRBD2 (6 bases). Germline lookup yields CDR1 SGHRS and CDR2 YFSETQ. The CDR3 is 12 amino acids. Trimming stripped 4 bases from V and 7 bases from J, with 8 bases between. CDR3 protein: CASSRGSGELFF. The CDR3 DNA follows: TGCGCCAGCAGCCGGGGGAGCGGGGAGCTGTTTTTT.

The rearrangement joins TRBV4-1 to TRBJ2-1; 8 bases line up with TRBD2. The V segment lost 4 bases and the J segment 8 bases; nucleotides outside the gene matches: 16. Per germline, CDR1 MGHRA and CDR2 YSYEKL. The CDR3 covers 17 residues. CDR3 coding DNA: TGCGCCAGCAGCCGTTCTGGGAGCGGGAGTTCAGGCGATGAGCAGTTCTTC. It codes for CASSRSGSGSSGDEQFF.

V usage is TRBV7-2 and J usage is TRBJ2-3, with a possible D match to TRBD2 (6 bases). The CDR3 extends over 13 amino acids. With 5 bases removed from V and 6 bases from J, the gap between germline ends came to 12 bases. Germline V lookup: CDR1 SGHTA, CDR2 FQGNSA. The CDR3 loop reads CASSKNLADTQYF. In DNA form, the CDR3 reads TGTGCCAGCAGCAAGAACCTAGCGGATACGCAGTATTTT. The entire variable domain, with the rest obtained from reference TRBV7-2 and TRBJ2-3, is as follows: GAGVSQSPSNKVTEKGKDVELRCDPISGHTALYWYRQSLGQGLEFLIYFQGNSAPDKSGLPSDRFSAERTGGSVSTLTIQRTQQEDSAVYLCASSKNLADTQYFGPGTRLTVL.

The chain links TRBV4-1 to TRBJ2-1; 12 bases agree with TRBD2. Germline V gene lookup returns CDR1 MGHRA and CDR2 YSYEKL. Unmatched junction bases numbered 11, after V lost 3 bases and J lost 8 bases. The CDR3 has 17 amino acids. CDR3 nucleotide sequence: TGCGCCAGCAGCCAGACTCAGACTAGCGGGAGTTTCTATGAGCAGTTCTTC. Translation gives CASSQTQTSGSFYEQFF.

The chain employs TRBV6-5 and TRBJ1-1; D is unresolved. V shed 3 bases and J shed 1 base, with 9 bases lying between them. There are 14 residues in the CDR3. Germline V gene lookup returns CDR1 MNHEY and CDR2 SVGAGI. CDR3 bases: TGTGCCAGCAGTTATACGCACGGGAACACTGAAGCTTTCTTT. The encoded protein is CASSYTHGNTEAFF.

The chain joins TRBV6-5 to TRBJ2-5; D remains unclear. Germline V CDR1 and CDR2: MNHEY, SVGAGI. V dropped 7 bases and J dropped 5 bases, with 14 bases sitting between them. The CDR3 spans 13 residues. The chain's CDR3 is CASTLMFVETQYF. The CDR3 DNA sequence: TGTGCCAGCACCTTAATGTTCGTGGAGACCCAGTACTTC.

The V and J genes are TRBV11-2 and TRBJ2-1; 11 positions agree with TRBD1. Germline-derived CDR1 and CDR2 are SGHAT and FQNNGV. The CDR3 is made up of 15 amino acids. J was trimmed by 4 bases and V by 4 bases; bases with no gene match: 3. The CDR3 protein is CASSSGTGGYNEQFF. CDR3 DNA: TGTGCCAGCAGCTCCGGGACAGGGGGTTACAATGAGCAGTTCTTC.

This chain uses TRBV18 with TRBJ2-7, with unresolved D. There are 13 residues in the CDR3. Germline V gene sequence: CDR1 KGHSH, CDR2 LQKENI. Trimming pared 5 bases from V and 6 bases from J, leaving 14 bases between. CDR3 nucleotide sequence: TGTGCCAGCTCATCCTCAGAAGGCGGCGAGCAGTACTTC. Protein: CASSSSEGGEQYF.

The chain uses TRBV7-8 and TRBJ1-3, with D uncertain. Germline values: CDR1 SGHVS, CDR2 FQNEAQ. The CDR3 has 14 amino acids. The germline V and J ends were trimmed by 2 bases and 2 bases, with 7 bases remaining between them. The CDR3 spells CASSLRGAGNTIYF. The CDR3 DNA is TGTGCCAGCAGCTTACGGGGAGCTGGAAACACCATATATTTT.

The chain uses TRBV2 and TRBJ1-2; D call uncertain. CDR3 length: 13 amino acids. The V end lost 6 bases, the J end lost 4 bases, and 12 bases lay between the germline ends. Germline V CDR1 and CDR2: SNHLY, FYNNEI. This CDR3 is CASSPEFAYGYTF. The CDR3 DNA sequence: TGTGCCAGCAGCCCGGAGTTTGCCTATGGCTACACCTTC.

The genes are TRBV7-6 and TRBJ2-2; tentatively, D is TRBD1 (6 bases). The CDR3 length is 18 residues. Germline V gene sequence: CDR1 SGHVS, CDR2 FNYEAQ. V lost 3 bases and J 1 base, leaving 18 bases between the germline ends. This CDR3 is CASSLADRVSLNTGELFF. The CDR3, as DNA: TGTGCCAGCAGCTTGGCGGACAGAGTTTCCCTGAACACCGGGGAGCTGTTTTTT.

This chain joins TRBV2 and TRBJ2-3; 14 positions agree with TRBD2. CDR3 length: 14 residues. V shed 6 bases and J 6 bases; nucleotides not matched to a gene: 2. Germline V gene sequence: CDR1 SNHLY, CDR2 FYNNEI. The CDR3 DNA is TGTGCCAGCAGCCGGACTAGCGGGAGGGATACGCAGTATTTT. Translation: CASSRTSGRDTQYF. The full variable domain, its missing parts supplied by reference TRBV2 and TRBJ2-3, is EPEVTQTPSHQVTQMGQEVILRCVPISNHLYFYWYRQILGQKVEFLVSFYNNEISEKSEIFDDQFSVERPDGSNFTLKIRSTKLEDSAMYFCASSRTSGRDTQYFGPGTRLTVL.

The chain links TRBV5-1 to TRBJ2-2, with TRBD2 matching over 9 bases. Trimming at V came to 4 bases and at J to 8 bases, leaving 9 bases not matched to a gene. Germline CDR1 and CDR2: SGHRS and YFSETQ. The CDR3 has 15 amino acids. The DNA of the CDR3 is TGCGCCAGCAGCGCCGAATTAGCGGGAGCTGGGGAGCTGTTTTTT. Encoded protein: CASSAELAGAGELFF.

The chain carries TRBV7-9 and TRBJ1-6, with D maybe TRBD1 (6 bases). Trimming pared 5 bases from V and 4 bases from J, leaving 15 bases between. The germline gives CDR1 SEHNR, CDR2 FQNEAQ (reference sequence). CDR3 length: 16 amino acids. CDR3 sequence: CASSPGAGTYNSPLHF. CDR3 DNA: TGTGCCAGCAGCCCAGGGGCCGGGACGTATAATTCACCCCTCCACTTT. The complete variable domain, with remaining parts taken from reference TRBV7-9 and TRBJ1-6, reads DTGVSQNPRHKITKRGQNVTFRCDPISEHNRLYWYRQTLGQGPEFLTYFQNEAQLEKSRLLSDRFSAERPKGSFSTLEIQRTEQGDSAMYLCASSPGAGTYNSPLHFGNGTRLTVT.

J is TRBJ2-7 and V is TRBV27; 8 bases are a match to TRBD2. The junction had 9 bases not matched to a gene; V was cut back by 4 bases and J by 4 bases. CDR1 is MNHEY, CDR2 SMNVEV, per germline (reference sequence). The CDR3 is made up of 15 amino acids. CDR3 sequence (DNA): TGTGCCAGCAGTTCCCGAGGAGCGGGAGATTACGAGCAGTACTTC. This encodes CASSSRGAGDYEQYF.